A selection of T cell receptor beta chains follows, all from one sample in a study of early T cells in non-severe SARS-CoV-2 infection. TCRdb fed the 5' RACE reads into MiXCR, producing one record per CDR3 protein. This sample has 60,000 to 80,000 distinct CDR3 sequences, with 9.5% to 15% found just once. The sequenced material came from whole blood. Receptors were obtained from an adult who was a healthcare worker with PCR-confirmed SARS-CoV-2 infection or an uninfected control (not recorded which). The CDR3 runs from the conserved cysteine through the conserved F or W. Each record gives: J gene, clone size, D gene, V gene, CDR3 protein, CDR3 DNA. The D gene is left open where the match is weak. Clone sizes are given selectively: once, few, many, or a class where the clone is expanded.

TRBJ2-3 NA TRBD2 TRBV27 CASMPPLGREEADTQYF TGTGCCAGCATGCCCCCCCTGGGGCGGGAGGAGGCAGATACGCAGTATTTT
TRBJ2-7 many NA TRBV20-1 CSALSRDGLYEQYF TGCAGTGCTCTTTCTCGAGACGGCCTCTACGAGCAGTACTTC
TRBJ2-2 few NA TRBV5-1 CASSLYPPNTGELFF TGCGCCAGCAGCCTATATCCTCCGAACACCGGGGAGCTGTTTTTT
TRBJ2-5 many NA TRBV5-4 CASSGAPSETQYF TGTGCCAGCAGCGGGGCCCCATCCGAGACCCAGTACTTC
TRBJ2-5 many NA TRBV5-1 CASSLAWSAEETQYF TGCGCCAGCAGCTTGGCCTGGTCGGCAGAGGAGACCCAGTACTTC
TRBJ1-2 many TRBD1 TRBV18 CASSPLDRAYGYTF TGTGCCAGCTCACCCCTCGACAGGGCCTATGGCTACACCTTC
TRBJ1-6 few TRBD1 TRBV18 CASSGTGGIGNSPLHF TGTGCCAGCTCAGGGACAGGGGGAATCGGTAATTCACCCCTCCACTTT
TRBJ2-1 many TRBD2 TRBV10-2 CASSESGGGTYNEQFF TGCGCCAGCAGTGAGTCTGGGGGGGGAACTTACAATGAGCAGTTCTTC
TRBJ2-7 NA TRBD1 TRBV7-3 CASSQDGRWDSQYF TGTGCCAGCAGCCAAGACGGGCGGTGGGACAGCCAGTACTTC
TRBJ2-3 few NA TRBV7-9 CASSSETATVTDTQYF TGTGCCAGCAGCTCGGAAACAGCCACTGTCACAGATACGCAGTATTTT
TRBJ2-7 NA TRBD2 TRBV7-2 CASSLNGLVVGEQYF TGTGCCAGCAGCTTGAATGGACTAGTGGTTGGCGAGCAGTACTTC
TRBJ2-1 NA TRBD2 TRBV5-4 CASSMGLAGANNEQFF TGTGCCAGCAGCATGGGACTAGCGGGAGCTAACAATGAGCAGTTCTTC
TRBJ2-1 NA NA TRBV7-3 CASSLSAGEQFF TGTGCCAGCAGCCTCTCGGCCGGTGAGCAGTTCTTC
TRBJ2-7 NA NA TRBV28 CASHTEGGAYYEQYF TGTGCCAGTCATACGGAGGGGGGTGCCTACTACGAGCAGTACTTC
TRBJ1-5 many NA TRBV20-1 CSAREPGAHQPQHF TGCAGTGCTAGAGAACCGGGGGCTCATCAGCCCCAGCATTTT
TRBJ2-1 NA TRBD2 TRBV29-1 CSVNRLAGSISYNEQFF TGCAGCGTTAATCGACTAGCGGGCTCTATCTCCTACAATGAGCAGTTCTTC
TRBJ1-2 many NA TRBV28 CASLFRGPPYGYTF TGTGCCAGCCTTTTCCGGGGCCCCCCCTATGGCTACACCTTC
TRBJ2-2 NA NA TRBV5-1 CASSLEHNTGELFF TGCGCCAGCAGCTTGGAGCATAACACCGGGGAGCTGTTTTTT
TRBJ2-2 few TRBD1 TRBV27 CASRTGTGYPGELFF TGTGCCAGCAGAACTGGGACAGGATATCCCGGGGAGCTGTTTTTT
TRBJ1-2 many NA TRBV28 CASRSPDNYGYTF TGTGCCAGCAGATCGCCGGACAACTATGGCTACACCTTC
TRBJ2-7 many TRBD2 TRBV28 CASSLFSAGAVYEQYF TGTGCCAGCAGTTTATTTTCTGCGGGAGCCGTTTACGAGCAGTACTTC
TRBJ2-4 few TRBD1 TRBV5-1 CASSPGWTGNIQYF TGCGCCAGCAGCCCTGGCTGGACAGGAAACATTCAGTACTTC
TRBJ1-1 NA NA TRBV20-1 CSARDQPNTEAFF TGCAGTGCTAGAGATCAACCGAACACTGAAGCTTTCTTT
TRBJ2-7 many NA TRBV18 CASSASLKGEEYF TGTGCCAGCTCGGCTAGTTTAAAGGGCGAGGAGTACTTC
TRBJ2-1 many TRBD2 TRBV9 CASSVDLAGVDEQFF TGTGCCAGCAGCGTAGACCTAGCGGGAGTGGATGAGCAGTTCTTC
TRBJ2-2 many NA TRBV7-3 CASSLHLNTGELFF TGTGCCAGCAGCTTACACCTCAACACCGGGGAGCTGTTTTTT
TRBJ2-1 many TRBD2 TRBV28 CATGLAGYNEQFF TGTGCCACCGGACTAGCGGGATACAATGAGCAGTTCTTC
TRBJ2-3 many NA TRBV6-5 CASSRGRRDTQYF TGTGCCAGCAGTCGAGGAAGAAGAGATACGCAGTATTTT
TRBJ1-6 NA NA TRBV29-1 CSVATGYNSPLHF TGCAGCGTTGCAACAGGGTATAATTCACCCCTCCACTTT
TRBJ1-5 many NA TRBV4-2 CASSQLGEPQHF TGTGCCAGCAGCCAATTGGGGGAGCCCCAGCATTTT
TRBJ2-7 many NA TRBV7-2 CASSFSPVRSYEQYF TGTGCCAGCAGCTTTAGTCCGGTGAGGTCCTACGAGCAGTACTTC
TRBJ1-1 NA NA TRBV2 CASSEARGTEAFF TGTGCCAGCAGTGAAGCCAGGGGCACTGAAGCTTTCTTT
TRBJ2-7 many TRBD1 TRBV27 CASSFVEGASYEQYF TGTGCCAGCAGTTTCGTTGAGGGGGCTTCGTACGAGCAGTACTTC
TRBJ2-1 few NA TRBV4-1 CASSQVFPPAAEQFF TGCGCCAGCAGCCAAGTTTTTCCACCAGCGGCTGAGCAGTTCTTC
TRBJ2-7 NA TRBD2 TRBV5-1 CASSLTSGTYEQYF TGCGCCAGCAGCTTGACTAGCGGGACCTACGAGCAGTACTTC
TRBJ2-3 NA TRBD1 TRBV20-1 CSARGQGSKTDTQYF TGCAGTGCTAGGGGACAGGGGTCGAAAACAGATACGCAGTATTTT
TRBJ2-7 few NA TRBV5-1 CASSLADSPTYEQYF TGCGCCAGCAGCTTGGCCGATTCCCCGACCTACGAGCAGTACTTC
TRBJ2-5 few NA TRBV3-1 CASSRGPQETQYF TGTGCCAGCAGCCGGGGGCCCCAAGAGACCCAGTACTTC
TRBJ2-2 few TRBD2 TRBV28 CASSSTSGQTGELFF TGTGCCAGCAGCTCGACTAGCGGGCAGACCGGGGAGCTGTTTTTT
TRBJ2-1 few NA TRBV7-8 CASSLGGPGAEEQFF TGTGCCAGCAGCTTAGGCGGACCGGGCGCAGAAGAGCAGTTCTTC
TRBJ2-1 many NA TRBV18 CASSSGPLFSNEQFF TGTGCCAGCTCATCCGGGCCCCTATTCTCCAATGAGCAGTTCTTC
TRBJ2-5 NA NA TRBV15 CATSGTDQETQYF TGTGCCACCAGCGGGACGGACCAAGAGACCCAGTACTTC
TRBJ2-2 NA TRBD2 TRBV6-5 CASSYSRTSGSYTGELFF TGTGCCAGCAGTTACTCTCGGACTAGCGGGAGCTACACCGGGGAGCTGTTTTTT
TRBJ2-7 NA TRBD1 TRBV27 CASSFGTGDYEQYF TGTGCCAGCAGTTTTGGGACAGGGGACTACGAGCAGTACTTC
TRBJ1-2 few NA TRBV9 CASSPLGHNYGYTF TGTGCCAGCAGCCCCTTGGGGCACAACTATGGCTACACCTTC
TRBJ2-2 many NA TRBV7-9 CASSLYTQGTGELFF TGTGCCAGCAGCTTATACACCCAGGGTACCGGGGAGCTGTTTTTT
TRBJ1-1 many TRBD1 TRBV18 CASSPRGGRGHTEAFF TGTGCCAGCTCACCACGAGGTGGCAGGGGGCATACTGAAGCTTTCTTT
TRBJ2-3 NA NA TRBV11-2 CASSPSPSRDGADTQYF TGTGCCAGCAGCCCCTCCCCCTCGCGGGATGGGGCAGATACGCAGTATTTT
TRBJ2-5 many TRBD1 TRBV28 CASIPRGRGQETQYF TGTGCCAGCATTCCCCGGGGCAGGGGGCAAGAGACCCAGTACTTC
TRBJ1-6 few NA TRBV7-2 CASSRRENSPLHF TGTGCCAGCAGCAGACGGGAGAATTCACCCCTCCACTTT
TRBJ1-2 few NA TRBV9 CASSVEPFGQGSYGYTF TGTGCCAGCAGCGTAGAGCCGTTCGGGCAAGGGAGCTATGGCTACACCTTC
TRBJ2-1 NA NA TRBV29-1 CSVEFFGEQFF TGCAGCGTTGAGTTTTTCGGGGAGCAGTTCTTC
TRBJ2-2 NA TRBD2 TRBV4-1 CASSQGLAGVNTGELFF TGCGCCAGCAGCCAAGGACTAGCGGGAGTGAACACCGGGGAGCTGTTTTTT